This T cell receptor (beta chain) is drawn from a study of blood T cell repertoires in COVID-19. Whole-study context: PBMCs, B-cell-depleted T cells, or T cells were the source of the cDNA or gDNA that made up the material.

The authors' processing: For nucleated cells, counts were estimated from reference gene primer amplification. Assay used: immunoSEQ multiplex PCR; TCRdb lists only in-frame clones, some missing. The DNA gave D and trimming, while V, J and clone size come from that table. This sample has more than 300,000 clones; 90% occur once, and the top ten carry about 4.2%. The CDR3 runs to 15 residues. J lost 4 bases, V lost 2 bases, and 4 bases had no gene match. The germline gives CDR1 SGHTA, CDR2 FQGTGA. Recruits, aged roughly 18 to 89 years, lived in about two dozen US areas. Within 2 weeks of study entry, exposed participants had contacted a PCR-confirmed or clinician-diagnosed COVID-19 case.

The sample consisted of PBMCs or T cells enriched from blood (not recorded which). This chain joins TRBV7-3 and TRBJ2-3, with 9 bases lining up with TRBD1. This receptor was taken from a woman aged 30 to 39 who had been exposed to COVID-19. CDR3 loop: CASSLPGQGPDTQYF. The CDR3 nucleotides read TGTGCCAGCAGCTTACCGGGACAGGGTCCAGATACGCAGTATTTT.